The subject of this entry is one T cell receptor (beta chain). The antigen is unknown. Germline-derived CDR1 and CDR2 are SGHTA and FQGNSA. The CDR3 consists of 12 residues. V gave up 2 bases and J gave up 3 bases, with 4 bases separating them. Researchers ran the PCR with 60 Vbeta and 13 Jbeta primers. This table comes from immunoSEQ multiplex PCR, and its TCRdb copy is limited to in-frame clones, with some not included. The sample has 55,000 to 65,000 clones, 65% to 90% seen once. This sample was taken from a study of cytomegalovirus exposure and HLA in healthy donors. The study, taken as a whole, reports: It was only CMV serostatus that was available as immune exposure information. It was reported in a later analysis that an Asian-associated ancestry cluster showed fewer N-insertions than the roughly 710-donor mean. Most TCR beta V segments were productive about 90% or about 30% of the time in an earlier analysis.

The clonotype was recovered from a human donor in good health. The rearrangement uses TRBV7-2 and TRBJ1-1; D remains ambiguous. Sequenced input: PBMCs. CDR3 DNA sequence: TGTGCCAGCAGCTTAATATACACTGAAGCTTTCTTT. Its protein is CASSLIYTEAFF.